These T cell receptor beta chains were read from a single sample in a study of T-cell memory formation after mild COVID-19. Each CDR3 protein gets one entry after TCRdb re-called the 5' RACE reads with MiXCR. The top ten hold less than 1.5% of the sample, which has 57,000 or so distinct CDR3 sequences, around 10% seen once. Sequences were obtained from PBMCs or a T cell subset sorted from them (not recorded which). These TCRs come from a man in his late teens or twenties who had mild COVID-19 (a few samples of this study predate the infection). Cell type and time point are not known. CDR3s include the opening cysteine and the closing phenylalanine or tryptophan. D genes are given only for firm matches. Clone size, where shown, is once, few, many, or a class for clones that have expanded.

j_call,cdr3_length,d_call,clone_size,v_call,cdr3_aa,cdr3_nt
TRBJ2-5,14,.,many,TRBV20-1,CSAVLRGGQETQYF,TGCAGTGCTGTACTCAGAGGGGGGCAAGAGACCCAGTACTTC
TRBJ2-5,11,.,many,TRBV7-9,CASSFRETQYF,TGTGCCAGCAGCTTTCGGGAGACCCAGTACTTC
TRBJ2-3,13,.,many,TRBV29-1,CSVSGGSTDTQYF,TGCAGCGTGTCAGGGGGGAGCACAGATACGCAGTATTTT
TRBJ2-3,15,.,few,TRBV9,CASSDPVGVQDTQYF,TGTGCCAGCAGCGACCCGGTTGGAGTTCAAGATACGCAGTATTTT
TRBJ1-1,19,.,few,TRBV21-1,CASSKAYSGRRSSDTEAFF,TGTGCCAGCAGCAAAGCTTATTCGGGACGCAGGAGTTCGGACACTGAAGCTTTCTTT
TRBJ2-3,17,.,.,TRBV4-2,CASSQDPAGKGTDTQYF,TGTGCCAGCAGCCAAGATCCGGCAGGGAAAGGCACAGATACGCAGTATTTT
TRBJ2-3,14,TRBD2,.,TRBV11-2,CASSLGLAGNTQYF,TGTGCCAGCAGCTTAGGACTAGCGGGGAATACGCAGTATTTT
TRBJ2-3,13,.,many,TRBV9,CASSVGTEDTQYF,TGTGCCAGCAGCGTTGGGACCGAGGATACGCAGTATTTT
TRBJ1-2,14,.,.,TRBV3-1,CASSQAVGSGGYTF,TGTGCCAGCAGCCAAGCTGTAGGCTCGGGTGGCTACACCTTC
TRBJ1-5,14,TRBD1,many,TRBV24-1,CATSDPGTDQPQHF,TGTGCCACCAGTGACCCGGGGACAGATCAGCCCCAGCATTTT
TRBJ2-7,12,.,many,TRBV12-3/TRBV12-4,CASRLGPYEQYF,TGTGCCAGCAGATTGGGGCCCTACGAGCAGTACTTC
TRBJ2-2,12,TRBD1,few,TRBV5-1,CASSTDRAGLFF,TGCGCCAGCAGCACGGACAGGGCCGGGCTGTTTTTT
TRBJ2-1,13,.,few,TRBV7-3,CASSSGQPNEQFF,TGTGCCAGCAGCTCCGGACAGCCCAATGAGCAGTTCTTC
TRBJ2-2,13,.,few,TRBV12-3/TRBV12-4,CASRGSGAGELFF,TGTGCCAGTAGGGGTAGCGGAGCCGGGGAGCTGTTTTTT
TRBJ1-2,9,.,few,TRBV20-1,CSALPGYTF,TGCAGTGCTCTACCGGGCTACACCTTC
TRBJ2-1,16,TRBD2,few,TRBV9,CASSVAGKRGQNEQFF,TGTGCCAGCAGCGTAGCGGGCAAGCGGGGCCAGAATGAGCAGTTCTTC
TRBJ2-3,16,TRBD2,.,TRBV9,CASSAPSGGALDTQYF,TGTGCCAGCAGCGCCCCCAGCGGGGGGGCATTAGATACGCAGTATTTT
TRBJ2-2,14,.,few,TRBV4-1,CASRKSGDTGELFF,TGCGCCAGCCGGAAGAGCGGCGACACCGGGGAGCTGTTTTTT
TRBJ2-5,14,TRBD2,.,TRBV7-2,CASMSGVGQETQYF,TGTGCCAGCATGAGCGGGGTCGGACAAGAGACCCAGTACTTC
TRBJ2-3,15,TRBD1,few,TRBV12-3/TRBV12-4,CASRDRTGPTDTQYF,TGTGCCAGCAGGGATAGGACAGGGCCCACAGATACGCAGTATTTT
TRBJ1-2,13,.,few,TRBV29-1,CSTLGDTNYGYTF,TGCAGCACTTTAGGGGACACTAACTATGGCTACACCTTC
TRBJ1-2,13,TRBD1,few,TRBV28,CASSPGQGQGYTF,TGTGCCAGCAGTCCCGGACAGGGACAAGGCTACACCTTC
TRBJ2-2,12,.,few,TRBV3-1,CASGGATGELFF,TGTGCCAGCGGGGGGGCCACCGGGGAGCTGTTTTTT
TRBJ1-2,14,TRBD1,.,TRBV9,CASSVDRGFEGYTF,TGTGCCAGCAGCGTGGACAGGGGCTTCGAGGGCTACACCTTC
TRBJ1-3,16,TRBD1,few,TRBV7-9,CASSTRTGSSGNTIYF,TGTGCCAGCAGCACCCGGACAGGGTCTAGTGGAAACACCATATATTTT
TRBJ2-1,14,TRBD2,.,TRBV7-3,CASSPTSGGTEQFF,TGTGCCAGCAGCCCGACTAGCGGAGGTACTGAGCAGTTCTTC
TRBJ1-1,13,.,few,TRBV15,CATSRDLQGEAFF,TGTGCCACCAGCAGAGACTTACAGGGTGAAGCTTTCTTT
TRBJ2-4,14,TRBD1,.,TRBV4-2,CASSQAGQGNIQYF,TGTGCCAGCAGCCAAGCGGGACAGGGAAACATTCAGTACTTC
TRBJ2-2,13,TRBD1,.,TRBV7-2,CASRQGSGGELFF,TGTGCCAGCCGACAGGGCTCGGGCGGGGAGCTGTTTTTT
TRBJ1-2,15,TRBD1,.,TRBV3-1,CASSPRDRGGYGYTF,TGTGCCAGCAGCCCCCGGGACAGGGGTGGGTATGGCTACACCTTC
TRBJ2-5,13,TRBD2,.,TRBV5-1,CASSLSGGETQYF,TGCGCCAGCAGCTTGAGCGGGGGAGAGACCCAGTACTTC
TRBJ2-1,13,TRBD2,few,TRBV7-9,CASSSAGGLKQFF,TGTGCCAGCAGCTCAGCGGGGGGACTCAAGCAGTTCTTC
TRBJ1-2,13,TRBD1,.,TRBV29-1,CSVWTGRNYGYTF,TGCAGCGTTTGGACAGGGAGGAACTATGGCTACACCTTC
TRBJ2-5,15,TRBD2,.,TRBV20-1,CSAPTAGGSQETQYF,TGCAGTGCCCCTACCGCGGGGGGCTCCCAGGAGACCCAGTACTTC
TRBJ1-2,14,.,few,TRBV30,CAWSRGGPNYGYTF,TGTGCCTGGAGCCGGGGAGGGCCGAACTATGGCTACACCTTC
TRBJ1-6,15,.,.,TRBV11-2,CASSLRSLGRTPLHF,TGTGCCAGCAGCTTACGGAGCCTGGGTCGGACACCCCTCCACTTT
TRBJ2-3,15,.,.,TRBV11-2,CASSRLGGATDTQYF,TGTGCCAGCAGCAGATTAGGGGGTGCCACAGATACGCAGTATTTT
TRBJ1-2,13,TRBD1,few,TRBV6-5,CASSRDREYGYTF,TGTGCCAGCAGCCGGGACAGGGAGTATGGCTACACCTTC
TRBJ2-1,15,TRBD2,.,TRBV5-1,CASSLLGLAANEQFF,TGCGCCAGCAGCTTACTGGGACTAGCGGCCAATGAGCAGTTCTTC
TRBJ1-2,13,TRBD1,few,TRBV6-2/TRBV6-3,CASGGQGNYGYTF,TGTGCCAGCGGGGGACAGGGAAACTATGGCTACACCTTC
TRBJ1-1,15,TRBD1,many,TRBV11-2,CASSYIYRGLTEAFF,TGTGCCAGCAGCTATATATACAGGGGATTGACTGAAGCTTTCTTT
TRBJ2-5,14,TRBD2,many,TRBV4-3,CASSQGTSQETQYF,TGCGCCAGCAGCCAAGGGACTAGCCAAGAGACCCAGTACTTC